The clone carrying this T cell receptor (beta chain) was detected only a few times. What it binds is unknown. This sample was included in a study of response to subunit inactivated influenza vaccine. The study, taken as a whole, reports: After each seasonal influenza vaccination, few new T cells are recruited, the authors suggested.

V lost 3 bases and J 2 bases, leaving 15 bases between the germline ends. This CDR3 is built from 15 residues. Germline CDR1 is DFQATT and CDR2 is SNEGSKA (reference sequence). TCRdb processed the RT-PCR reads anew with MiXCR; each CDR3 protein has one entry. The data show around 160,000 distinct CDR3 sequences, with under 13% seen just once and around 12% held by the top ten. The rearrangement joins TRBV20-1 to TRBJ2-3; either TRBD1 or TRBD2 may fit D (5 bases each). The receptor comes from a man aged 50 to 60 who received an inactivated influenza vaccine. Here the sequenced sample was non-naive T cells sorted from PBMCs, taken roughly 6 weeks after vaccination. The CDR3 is CSASDFGANTDTQYF. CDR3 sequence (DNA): TGCAGTGCTAGCGATTTCGGGGCGAACACAGATACGCAGTATTTT.